This T cell receptor beta chain was retrieved from a study of T cells in tuberculosis. The overall study: IGRA-negative adolescents, IGRA-positive adolescents with latent tuberculosis and adults with active tuberculosis formed this South African cohort. Study results and limitations: Classification accuracy was 87% (AUROC 0.85 to 0.95) with the GMM-specific repertoire. GMM-specific TCRs were nearer to active tuberculosis alpha repertoires, suggesting expansion.

Using immunoSEQ multiplex PCR, the repertoire was profiled, and TCRdb retains in-frame clones only, with some absent. The data contain some 47,000 clones, about 95% of them singletons. Concerning this clone itself: The antigen is undetermined.

The V end lost 3 bases, the J end lost 4 bases, and 19 bases lay between the germline ends. CDR3 length: 16 residues. Germline assignment: CDR1 SGHRS and CDR2 YFSETQ. On average about 100,000 T cells per donor were immunosequenced. This chain joins TRBV5-1 and TRBJ1-1, with D possibly being TRBD1 (6 bases). Material: PBMCs. The receptor's source is a donor aged 10-29 years with latent tuberculosis or without tuberculosis infection. CDR3 in DNA: TGCGCCAGCAGCTACAACCTACAGGGAGGGGGCACTGAAGCTTTCTTT. Its translation is CASSYNLQGGGTEAFF.